One and the same sample provided the 29 T cell receptor beta chains below, sequenced in a study of OX40 agonist ivuxolimab in advanced cancers. Libraries were prepared by immunoSEQ multiplex PCR; TCRdb keeps only in-frame clonotypes and omits some of them. The profile shows tens of thousands of clones, 82% of them singletons. Specimen: CD4+ or CD8+ T cells sorted from blood, collected in a trial of the OX40 agonist ivuxolimab. The receptors originated from an adult with an advanced solid tumor such as melanoma, head and neck, liver or kidney cancer.

The rearrangement joins TRBV7-9 to TRBJ2-2; D might be TRBD1 (5 bases). V was trimmed by 4 bases and J by 4 bases, leaving 16 bases between them. Germline V CDR1 and CDR2: SEHNR, FQNEAQ (reference sequence). The length of the CDR3 is 16 residues. The CDR3, as DNA: TGTGCCAGCAGCTCTGGGCTAAGTGGGGCCACCGGGGAGCTGTTTTTT. It yields the protein CASSSGLSGATGELFF.

The CDR3 reads CASRERQGYQPQHF. The DNA for the CDR3 is TGTGCCAGCAGAGAAAGACAGGGTTACCAGCCCCAGCATTTT. J is TRBJ1-5 and V is TRBV6-6; 7 positions match TRBD1. CDR1 is MNHNY and CDR2 is SVGAGI in the germline V gene (reference sequence). The CDR3 sequence is 14 residues long. V lost 6 bases and J lost 7; bases outside the gene matches: 9.

This chain links TRBV6-5 with TRBJ2-7; D unclear. CDR1 MNHEY and CDR2 SVGAGI come from the germline V gene. The CDR3 is made up of 13 amino acids. The V end was cut by 6 bases, the J end by 4 bases, with 13 bases between. CDR3 nucleotides: TGTGCCAGCAGCTTCGACTCGTTTTACGAGCAGTACTTC. Amino acids: CASSFDSFYEQYF.

Concerning this clone: One junction end disagrees with the germline gene, perhaps due to a read error. The chain links TRBV7-7 to TRBJ1-4; D unresolved. CDR1 and CDR2 from the germline V gene are SSHAT and FNYEAQ (reference sequence). This CDR3 has 15 amino acids. CDR3 coding DNA: TGTGCTAGCAGCCCGGCCCTTGGGAGAAATGAAAAACTGTTTTTT. Translated, it gives CASSPALGRNEKLFF.

The chain carries TRBV19 and TRBJ1-4, with D possibly TRBD1 on 6 matching bases. This CDR3 has 15 residues. Germline loops: CDR1 LNHDA, CDR2 SQIVND (reference sequence). Trimming shortened V by 1 base and J by 6 bases, and 12 bases separated the two germline ends. The CDR3 DNA sequence: TGTGCCAGTAGTATAGCCCAGGGGCGCGATGAAAAACTGTTTTTT. It encodes CASSIAQGRDEKLFF.

In this sample, this clone turned up a few times. J is TRBJ1-6 and V is TRBV5-4; D call uncertain. Between the trimmed V and J ends, which lost 4 bases and 3 bases, there was a span of 8 bases. The CDR3 has 14 residues. Germline CDR1 SGHNT, CDR2 YYREEE (reference sequence). The CDR3 DNA reads TGTGCCAGCAGCAGCCCGGACTATAATTCACCCCTCCACTTT. Its protein is CASSSPDYNSPLHF. The full variable domain, completed using reference TRBV5-4 and TRBJ1-6, is ETGVTQSPTHLIKTRGQQVTLRCSSQSGHNTVSWYQQALGQGPQFIFQYYREEENGRGNFPPRFSGLQFPNYSSELNVNALELDDSALYLCASSSPDYNSPLHFGNGTRLTVT.

The V and J genes are TRBV5-1 and TRBJ1-2; TRBD1 matches 8 bases. This CDR3 is 16 amino acids long. Germline CDR1 is SGHRS and CDR2 is YFSETQ. V dropped 2 bases and J dropped 4; count of bases not matched to a gene: 10. In DNA, the CDR3 is TGCGCCAGCAGCTTCTCCGGGACAGGTATCTTCTATGGCTACACCTTC. The encoded protein is CASSFSGTGIFYGYTF. Full variable domain (rest looked up from reference TRBV5-1 and TRBJ1-2): KAGVTQTPRYLIKTRGQQVTLSCSPISGHRSVSWYQQTPGQGLQFLFEYFSETQRNKGNFPGRFSGRQFSNSRSEMNVSTLELGDSALYLCASSFSGTGIFYGYTFGSGTRLTVV.

The V gene is TRBV7-2, the J gene TRBJ1-6; D uncertain. V lost 5 bases and J 13 bases, leaving 15 bases between the germline ends. The CDR3 has 13 amino acids. From germline, CDR1 is SGHTA and CDR2 FQGNSA. CDR3 sequence reads: CASSPAAPSPLHF. The CDR3 DNA reads TGTGCCAGCAGCCCCGCCGCGCCTTCTCCCCTCCACTTT. The full variable domain, in which reference TRBV7-2 and TRBJ1-6 provide the parts outside the CDR3, is GAGVSQSPSNKVTEKGKDVELRCDPISGHTALYWYRQSLGQGLEFLIYFQGNSAPDKSGLPSDRFSAERTGGSVSTLTIQRTQQEDSAVYLCASSPAAPSPLHFGNGTRLTVT.

V and J are TRBV19 and TRBJ2-3; 14 nucleotides align to TRBD2. CDR1 LNHDA and CDR2 SQIVND come from the germline V gene (reference sequence). The length of the CDR3 is 16 residues. J gave up 6 bases and V 5 bases, and 7 bases lay outside the gene matches. CDR3 DNA: TGTGCCAGTAGTCTTGGACTAGCGGGGGGCCCTGATACGCAGTATTTT. This translates into CASSLGLAGGPDTQYF.

J is TRBJ1-1 and V is TRBV10-2; TRBD1 might be the D (5 bases). CDR1 WSHSY and CDR2 SAAADI come from the germline V gene. The CDR3 has 15 residues. Trimming took off 8 bases at V and 5 bases at J, with 21 bases between the two ends. The CDR3 coding sequence is TGCGCCAGCTCGGAGAACACGGGATGGGGGACTGAAGCTTTCTTT. Translation gives CASSENTGWGTEAFF.

The gene calls are TRBV29-1 and TRBJ2-2; unclear D gene. The CDR3 is made up of 14 amino acids. The V gene's germline CDR1 is SQVTM and CDR2 ANQGSEA. Trimming took 6 bases from V and 6 from J, leaving 17 bases between them. The CDR3 nucleotides read TGCAGCGTCGGACGCAGAGATGGGCCCGGGGAGCTGTTTTTT. It yields the protein CSVGRRDGPGELFF.

The chain links TRBV2 to TRBJ2-5, with TRBD1 matching 7 bases. The germline CDR1 and CDR2 sequences are SNHLY and FYNNEI. The CDR3 sequence is 16 residues long. V was clipped by 7 bases and J by 2 bases; unmatched bases: 13. Written as DNA, the CDR3 is TGTGCCAGCACCACATTCCGGGACAGTAAACAAGAGACCCAGTACTTC. Encoded protein: CASTTFRDSKQETQYF.

The genes are TRBV9 and TRBJ2-5; no definite D call. The germline V gene encodes CDR1 SGDLS and CDR2 YYNGEE. The length of the CDR3 is 12 residues. The ends were cut back, 1 base at V and 5 bases at J, with 6 bases in the middle. CDR3 region: CASSVLGETQYF. CDR3 in DNA: TGTGCCAGCAGCGTACTTGGGGAGACCCAGTACTTC.

The chain employs TRBV7-8 and TRBJ2-7; D is ambiguous. Germline CDR1 and CDR2: SGHVS and FQNEAQ. The CDR3 is 14 amino acids. With 6 bases removed from V and 0 bases from J, the gap between germline ends came to 12 bases. The CDR3 reads CASRRDFFSYEQYF. The CDR3 DNA reads as TGTGCCAGCAGAAGGGATTTCTTCTCCTACGAGCAGTACTTC.

This clone has more than one count but fewer than ten. The chain has TRBV4-3 and TRBJ2-1; 7 bases agree with TRBD1. CDR3 size: 14 residues. Germline CDR1 and CDR2: LGHNA and YSLEER. The V gene end was trimmed by 0 bases and the J gene end by 9 bases; junction bases not matched to a gene: 5. The CDR3 sequence: CASSQDRGISEQFF. The CDR3 DNA follows: TGCGCCAGCAGCCAAGACAGGGGGATCAGTGAGCAGTTCTTC.

The V call is TRBV4-1, the J call TRBJ1-1, with unresolved D. The CDR3 is 17 residues long. CDR1 and CDR2 from the germline V gene are MGHRA and YSYEKL. V gave up 3 bases and J gave up 4 bases, with 21 bases separating them. CDR3 loop: CASSHREEAGWVTEAFF. In nucleotides, the CDR3 is TGCGCCAGCAGCCACCGGGAGGAGGCGGGTTGGGTCACTGAAGCTTTCTTT.

By share, this clone counts as large. The chain uses TRBV19 and TRBJ1-6; a possible D gene is TRBD1 (6 bases). The CDR3 contains 16 residues. V was clipped by 5 bases and J by 4 bases, with 15 bases between them. Germline V gene data show CDR1 as LNHDA and CDR2 as SQIVND (reference sequence). CDR3 bases: TGTGCCAGTAGTGGTTTCGGGGGCAAGTATAATTCACCCCTCCACTTT. It translates to CASSGFGGKYNSPLHF. Using reference TRBV19 and TRBJ1-6 for the parts outside the CDR3, the full variable domain is DGGITQSPKYLFRKEGQNVTLSCEQNLNHDAMYWYRQDPGQGLRLIYYSQIVNDFQKGDIAEGYSVSREKKESFPLTVTSAQKNPTAFYLCASSGFGGKYNSPLHFGNGTRLTVT.

The V call is TRBV5-4, the J call TRBJ2-1; D not resolved. CDR3 length: 13 amino acids. The V and J ends lost 0 bases and 4 bases respectively, with 5 bases between them. The germline CDR1 and CDR2 sequences are SGHNT and YYREEE (reference sequence). CDR3 nucleotide sequence: TGTGCCAGCAGCTTGGTCGGATACAATGAGCAGTTCTTC. Its protein product is CASSLVGYNEQFF. Using reference TRBV5-4 and TRBJ2-1 for the parts outside the CDR3, the full variable domain is ETGVTQSPTHLIKTRGQQVTLRCSSQSGHNTVSWYQQALGQGPQFIFQYYREEENGRGNFPPRFSGLQFPNYSSELNVNALELDDSALYLCASSLVGYNEQFFGPGTRLTVL.

The rearrangement links TRBV4-3 to TRBJ1-6; TRBD1 is a possible D gene (5 bases). Germline CDR1 LGHNA, CDR2 YSLEER. Trimming cost V 4 bases and J 0 bases, with 10 bases left between them. The CDR3 is 16 amino acids. The CDR3 sequence is CASSRSGSSYNSPLHF. For the CDR3, the DNA is TGCGCCAGCAGCCGCTCAGGGAGCTCCTATAATTCACCCCTCCACTTT.

This clone appeared a single time. The gene calls are TRBV9 and TRBJ1-1, with 9 bases that match TRBD1. Germline V gene lookup returns CDR1 SGDLS and CDR2 YYNGEE. V lost 3 bases and J lost 13; bases outside the gene matches: 22. There are 17 residues in the CDR3. CDR3 loop: CASSETPNPGTGKRDFF. DNA for the CDR3: TGTGCCAGCAGCGAGACACCGAATCCCGGGACAGGGAAGCGTGATTTCTTT.

This rearrangement joins TRBV5-1 to TRBJ1-1; D is unresolved. Trimming left V 4 bases short and J 1 base short, with 11 bases between. The germline V gene encodes CDR1 SGHRS and CDR2 YFSETQ. The length of the CDR3 is 14 residues. Here the CDR3 DNA reads TGCGCCAGCAGCCCGCGTGGAGGGAACACTGAAGCTTTCTTT. Amino acids: CASSPRGGNTEAFF.

J is TRBJ1-1 and V is TRBV28; D call uncertain. The CDR3 contains 12 residues. The germline V gene encodes CDR1 MDHEN and CDR2 SYDVKM. V lost 5 bases and J 2 bases, leaving 6 bases between the germline ends. CDR3 in DNA: TGTGCCAGCAGTCTTATCAACACTGAAGCTTTCTTT. Its translation is CASSLINTEAFF.

V gene TRBV11-2 combines with J gene TRBJ2-7; the D is unclear. The germline V and J ends were trimmed by 2 bases and 3 bases, with 11 bases remaining between them. Germline V gene sequence: CDR1 SGHAT, CDR2 FQNNGV. The CDR3 runs 14 residues. The DNA of the CDR3 is TGTGCCAGCAGCTTACGCCCGGCCTTCTACGAGCAGTACTTC. It translates to CASSLRPAFYEQYF.

The gene calls are TRBV7-2 and TRBJ2-3; 12 bases are a match to TRBD2. Trimming cost V 8 bases and J 3 bases; bases outside gene matches: 6. The germline V gene encodes CDR1 SGHTA and CDR2 FQGNSA. The CDR3 runs to 15 residues. CDR3: CASGPSGGVTDTQYF. The CDR3 DNA follows: TGTGCCAGCGGACCTAGCGGGGGGGTGACAGATACGCAGTATTTT.

The genes are TRBV7-2 and TRBJ1-4; D uncertain. Germline V lookup: CDR1 SGHTA, CDR2 FQGNSA. The CDR3 length is 14 residues. Trimming removed 0 bases at V and 14 bases at J, with 16 bases between. The CDR3 sequence is CASSLAYSPERLFF. CDR3 DNA: TGTGCCAGCAGCTTAGCGTATTCCCCGGAACGTCTGTTTTTT.

The chain couples TRBV29-1 to TRBJ1-5; D gene ambiguous. The CDR3 is made up of 12 amino acids. Germline lookup yields CDR1 SQVTM and CDR2 ANQGSEA. Between the trimmed V and J ends, which lost 4 bases and 7 bases, there was a span of 11 bases. The CDR3 loop is CSVGGEDQPQHF. The CDR3 DNA reads as TGCAGCGTTGGCGGGGAGGACCAGCCCCAGCATTTT.

J is TRBJ1-1 and V is TRBV18; possible D gene TRBD1, 5 bases. CDR3 length: 12 amino acids. The germline gives CDR1 KGHSH, CDR2 LQKENI. The germline V and J ends were trimmed by 5 bases and 7 bases, with 11 bases remaining between them. The CDR3 coding sequence is TGTGCCAGCTCAACAGGTATATTTGAAGCTTTCTTT. It encodes CASSTGIFEAFF. The full variable domain, rest sourced from reference TRBV18 and TRBJ1-1, is NAGVMQNPRHLVRRRGQEARLRCSPMKGHSHVYWYRQLPEEGLKFMVYLQKENIIDESGMPKERFSAEFPKEGPSILRIQQVVRGDSAAYFCASSTGIFEAFFGQGTRLTVV.

This clone appeared a single time. The J gene is TRBJ2-5, the V gene TRBV7-9; 7 positions match TRBD2. V shed 5 bases and J 4 bases; nucleotides not matched to a gene: 7. This CDR3 is 14 amino acids long. The germline gives CDR1 SEHNR, CDR2 FQNEAQ (reference sequence). The CDR3 reads CASSPSGEGETQYF. CDR3 bases: TGTGCCAGCAGCCCGAGTGGGGAGGGAGAGACCCAGTACTTC.

This clone turned up a few times. V is TRBV10-3 and J is TRBJ2-7, with D maybe TRBD1 (7 bases). This CDR3 is 13 amino acids long. V gave up 6 bases and J gave up 7 bases, with 16 bases separating them. Germline values: CDR1 ENHRY, CDR2 SYGVKD. CDR3 bases: TGTGCCATCAGCGGAGGGTGGGACAGTGAGCAGTACTTC. It is translated as CAISGGWDSEQYF.